This is a list of T cell receptor beta chains from one sample in a study of control samples from healthy donors and cancer patients. Libraries were prepared by immunoSEQ multiplex PCR; TCRdb keeps only in-frame clonotypes and omits some of them. The sample records some 70,000 clones, under 85% being singletons. Source material: blood. These receptor sequences come from a man in his fifties or sixties in good health. Both conserved end residues are part of each CDR3. The D gene is left open where the match is weak. Size values are once, few and many counts, or a class for expanded clones, and some rows have none.

TGCGCCAGCAGCCCAGCGGGATTGAACACCGGGGAGCTGTTTTTT	CASSPAGLNTGELFF	TRBD2	-	TRBV5-1	TRBJ2-2
TGTGCCAGCAGCTTAGAGGGAACTGATACGCAGTATTTT	CASSLEGTDTQYF	-	-	TRBV7-7	TRBJ2-3
TGTGCCAGCAGTCAATTTTCTAGCGGGAGCACAGATACGCAGTATTTT	CASSQFSSGSTDTQYF	TRBD2	once	TRBV2	TRBJ2-3
TGTGCCAGCAGTGGTGACATGAACACTGAAGCTTTCTTT	CASSGDMNTEAFF	-	few	TRBV27	TRBJ1-1
TGCAGCGTTGAAGGTGCGTACGAGCAGTACTTC	CSVEGAYEQYF	-	-	TRBV29-1	TRBJ2-7
TGCGCCAGCAGCGCTCCAATTAGCGGGTATGAGCAGTTCTTC	CASSAPISGYEQFF	TRBD2	-	TRBV5-1	TRBJ2-1
TGTGCCAGCAGTCGACCTAACCGGGGACAGTCTAGGGCGATGAGTCCTGAAGCTTTCTTT	CASSRPNRGQSRAMSPEAFF	TRBD1	once	TRBV6-6	TRBJ1-1
TGTGCCAGCAGTTATAGCAGGGATCAGCCCCAGCATTTT	CASSYSRDQPQHF	-	once	TRBV6-2/TRBV6-3	TRBJ1-5
TGCAGTGCTAGTAATAAGGGAGGTTGGGGGGCGCAGATTGTGGGGACTAGGCACAATGAGCAGTTCTTC	CSASNKGGWGAQIVGTRHNEQFF	TRBD2	-	TRBV20-1	TRBJ2-1
TGTGCCAGCAGCGTAGAAGGGGGATCTGGGGCTGAAGCTTTCTTT	CASSVEGGSGAEAFF	-	-	TRBV9	TRBJ1-1
TGCAGCGTTTATCAGGGGCTTCGGGGCTACACCTTC	CSVYQGLRGYTF	-	-	TRBV29-1	TRBJ1-2
TGTGCCACCGGACAGGTCAATCAGCCCCAGCATTTT	CATGQVNQPQHF	TRBD1	-	TRBV19	TRBJ1-5
TGTGCCAGCAGCCCCGTTAAGAGCTCCTACAATGAGCAGTTCTTC	CASSPVKSSYNEQFF	-	-	TRBV7-2	TRBJ2-1
TGCAGTGCTAGTGGTGGCGGCGAAATAACTGAAGCTTTCTTT	CSASGGGEITEAFF	-	-	TRBV20-1	TRBJ1-1
TGTGCCAGCAGGGGGACATGGGATTCACCCCTCCACTTT	CASRGTWDSPLHF	-	-	TRBV6-5	TRBJ1-6
TGTGCCAGCAGTATCCGACAGGGTAACGGTTCACCCCTCCACTTT	CASSIRQGNGSPLHF	TRBD1	-	TRBV13	TRBJ1-6
TGCGCCAGCAGCCAAGAAAGGTTGCTTGGAAACACCATATATTTT	CASSQERLLGNTIYF	-	-	TRBV4-1	TRBJ1-3
TGTGCCAGTAGTACCCCGGAGGGGGCGAGGTACGAGCAGTACTTC	CASSTPEGARYEQYF	-	once	TRBV19	TRBJ2-7
TGTGCCAGTAGCCCCCTTGGGACCTACACCGACGAGCAGTACTTC	CASSPLGTYTDEQYF	-	few	TRBV19	TRBJ2-7
TGTGCCAGCAGCTTAGACGGAAGATCCTACGAGCAGTACTTC	CASSLDGRSYEQYF	-	few	TRBV7-9	TRBJ2-7
TGTGCCAGCAGTTACCCGGGGCTAGCGGGAGTAGGTACCTACAATGAGCAGTTCTTC	CASSYPGLAGVGTYNEQFF	TRBD2	-	TRBV6-2/TRBV6-3	TRBJ2-1
TGTGCCAGCAGCTTAGGTAGTCCACGGTACACCGGGGAGCTGTTTTTT	CASSLGSPRYTGELFF	-	-	TRBV11-3	TRBJ2-2
TGTGCCAGCAGCCAAGAAGGCGGAAGCTCCTACGAGCAGTACTTC	CASSQEGGSSYEQYF	-	-	TRBV4-2	TRBJ2-7
TGCGCCAGCAGCCCCGGGACAGGGGAGGAAAAACTGTTTTTT	CASSPGTGEEKLFF	TRBD1	-	TRBV5-1	TRBJ1-4
TGTGCCAGCAGAAAAACAGGGGGTAATGAAAAACTGTTTTTT	CASRKTGGNEKLFF	TRBD1	-	TRBV3-1/TRBV3-2	TRBJ1-4
TGTGCCACCTCAAGAGGATCGGGACTGAACTACGAGCAGTACTTC	CATSRGSGLNYEQYF	-	-	TRBV27	TRBJ2-7
TGTGCCACCAGTGATCCCGGGACAGCACCCTACTTC	CATSDPGTAPYF	TRBD1	-	TRBV24-1	TRBJ2-5
TGTGCCAGCAGTCTACTGGGACCTGAGGCAGGCTACACCTTC	CASSLLGPEAGYTF	-	-	TRBV6-5	TRBJ1-2
TGTGCCAGCAGTCCTGCGGGGAGGCAGGGTTCAAGGCAGTTCTTC	CASSPAGRQGSRQFF	-	-	TRBV6-5	TRBJ2-1
TGTGCCAGCTCGATTGGACAAGAGACCCAGTACTTC	CASSIGQETQYF	-	-	TRBV6-5	TRBJ2-5
TGTGCCAGCAGCCCCTATAGCACAGATACGCAGTATTTT	CASSPYSTDTQYF	-	once	TRBV7-3	TRBJ2-3
TGTGCCAGCAGTGGGGGGCGCAGGGGCTACACCTTC	CASSGGRRGYTF	-	few	TRBV2	TRBJ1-2
TGTGCCAGCAGTTTTGCAGGGAAGCAGTACTTC	CASSFAGKQYF	-	-	TRBV12-3/TRBV12-4	TRBJ2-7
TGTGCCAGCAGAGGACAGGGGGCGGGACACTACGAGCAGTACTTC	CASRGQGAGHYEQYF	TRBD1	-	TRBV28	TRBJ2-7
TGTGCCAGCAGTGAACCTGGGGGGTTAGGTGGCTACACCTTC	CASSEPGGLGGYTF	-	once	TRBV6-1	TRBJ1-2
TGTGCCAGCAGCGTTAGCGGGGGTGTCTACGAGCAGTACTTC	CASSVSGGVYEQYF	TRBD2	-	TRBV7-8	TRBJ2-7
TGCGCCAGCAGCCGCTTCCTAGCGGACACGGGCTACGAGCAGTACTTC	CASSRFLADTGYEQYF	TRBD2	-	TRBV4-3	TRBJ2-7
TGTGCCAGCGCTACTGGGGCTGGGGCCAACGTCCTGACTTTC	CASATGAGANVLTF	-	-	TRBV19	TRBJ2-6
TGTGCCAGTGGGGACAGTTTTAACACCGGGGAGCTGTTTTTT	CASGDSFNTGELFF	TRBD1	few	TRBV2	TRBJ2-2